This TCR beta chain was sequenced for a study of cytomegalovirus exposure and HLA in healthy donors. The CDR3 is 15 amino acids. Germline V gene lookup returns CDR1 SGDLS and CDR2 YYNGEE. With 0 bases removed from V and 1 base from J, the gap between germline ends came to 10 bases. In this sample, this clone turned up once. This PCR relied on a set of 60 Vbeta primers and 13 Jbeta primers. Clones were sequenced by immunoSEQ multiplex PCR, and TCRdb holds only the in-frame ones, with some missing. The table has 130,000 or so clones, under 90% seen once; the top ten hold less than 2.5%. Sequencing used PBMCs. The V call is TRBV9, the J call TRBJ1-1; D remains unclear. This sequence originates from a middle-aged woman in good health and CMV-seronegative. The CDR3 nucleotides read TGTGCCAGCAGCGTAGCAGGAAACCCGAACACTGAAGCTTTCTTT. This sequence encodes CASSVAGNPNTEAFF.